This T cell receptor (beta chain) was retrieved from a study of T cells in Graves' hyperthyroidism and ophthalmopathy. Exclusion of patients followed from uncontrolled infection, other autoimmune disease, pregnancy or lactation. Using RNA transcripts as the source, TCR beta CDR3 regions were amplified. HTBI primers drove first-round RT-PCR of the TCR CDR3. TCRdb itself ran the multiplex PCR reads through MiXCR, one entry per CDR3 protein. The table has roughly 250,000 distinct CDR3 sequences, over 20% seen once. The CDR3 covers 12 residues. The germline gives CDR1 LGHDT, CDR2 YNNKEL (reference sequence). Trimming stripped 1 base from V and 10 bases from J, with 8 bases between. The table lists this clonotype with many counts.

This TCR derives from a young man with Graves' ophthalmopathy. The sequenced sample was blood. The chain uses TRBV3-1 and TRBJ1-5; D not certain. The CDR3 loop is CASSQGNFPQHF. As DNA, the CDR3 is TGTGCCAGCAGCCAAGGCAACTTCCCCCAGCATTTT.